Presented here are 7 T cell receptor beta chains from one specimen sequenced in a study of CD8+ T cells in alopecia areata. Following RNA extraction, reverse transcription yielded cDNA that acted as the sequencing template. Clones were sequenced by immunoSEQ multiplex PCR, and TCRdb holds only the in-frame ones, with some missing. The sample includes 98,000 or so clones, 45% to 70% of them seen just once. Sample: CD8+ T cells sorted from blood. The receptors were gathered from a human donor in good health.

This clone was counted only a few times. The rearrangement links TRBV19 to TRBJ1-5, with D perhaps TRBD1 (6 bases). Trimming took off 5 bases at V and 2 bases at J, with 19 bases between the two ends. The germline V gene has CDR1 LNHDA and CDR2 SQIVND (reference sequence). The CDR3 spans 17 residues. The CDR3 DNA reads TGTGCCAGTAGTCCCCACTTAGGGGGTGGAGGCAATCAGCCCCAGCATTTT. Translation gives CASSPHLGGGGNQPQHF.

The rearrangement links TRBV11-2 to TRBJ2-1; unclear D gene. The length of the CDR3 is 15 residues. V lost 5 bases, J lost 0 bases, and 11 bases lay in between. Germline-derived CDR1 and CDR2 are SGHAT and FQNNGV. The CDR3 bases are TGTGCCAGCAGCGTGGACCTGAGCTCCTACAATGAGCAGTTCTTC. It specifies CASSVDLSSYNEQFF.

This clone turned up a few times. The chain joins TRBV18 to TRBJ1-2; a possible D gene is TRBD1 (6 bases). The CDR3 extends over 16 amino acids. The V gene lost 3 bases and the J gene lost 6 bases, with 20 bases spanning the gap. CDR1 and CDR2 from the germline V gene are KGHSH and LQKENI. DNA for the CDR3: TGTGCCAGCTCACCTGAAACAGGGTGGGGTAGGGATGGCTACACCTTC. Translating it yields CASSPETGWGRDGYTF. Combining the CDR3 with reference TRBV18 and TRBJ1-2 gives the whole variable domain NAGVMQNPRHLVRRRGQEARLRCSPMKGHSHVYWYRQLPEEGLKFMVYLQKENIIDESGMPKERFSAEFPKEGPSILRIQQVVRGDSAAYFCASSPETGWGRDGYTFGSGTRLTVV.

Only a few counts were recorded for this clone. V gene TRBV19 combines with J gene TRBJ2-7; a possible D gene is TRBD2 (5 bases). The germline V and J ends were trimmed by 10 bases and 6 bases, with 16 bases remaining between them. The CDR3 is 12 residues long. Per the germline V gene, CDR1 is LNHDA and CDR2 is SQIVND (reference sequence). CDR3 DNA: TGTGCCAACCCCAATCTTGCGGGCGAGCAGTACTTC. It specifies CANPNLAGEQYF.

J is TRBJ1-1 and V is TRBV7-4; tentative D call: TRBD1 (6 bases). V lost 5 bases, J lost 4 bases, and 17 bases lay in between. Germline-derived CDR1 and CDR2 are SGHVT and SQSDAQ. The length of the CDR3 is 15 residues. This chain's CDR3 is CASSQLAGGPTEAFF. In nucleotides, the CDR3 is TGTGCCAGCAGCCAGCTAGCGGGGGGGCCCACTGAAGCTTTCTTT.

The CDR3: CASSGSEERNTIYF. The DNA for the CDR3 is TGTGCCAGCAGCGGTAGTGAGGAGCGGAACACCATATATTTT. This chain connects TRBV13 to TRBJ1-3; D not certain. Germline CDR1 and CDR2: PRHDT and FYEKMQ (reference sequence). The CDR3 is 14 residues long. V lost 5 bases and J 7 bases, leaving 15 bases between the germline ends. The complete variable domain, with remaining parts taken from reference TRBV13 and TRBJ1-3, reads AAGVIQSPRHLIKEKRETATLKCYPIPRHDTVYWYQQGPGQDPQFLISFYEKMQSDKGSIPDRFSAQQFSDYHSELNMSSLELGDSALYFCASSGSEERNTIYFGEGSWLTVV.

This clone was detected only a few times. The chain is built from TRBV7-2 and TRBJ1-1; tentatively, D is TRBD1 (5 bases). The V end was cut by 4 bases, the J end by 6 bases, with 21 bases between. The CDR3 has 16 residues. From germline, CDR1 is SGHTA and CDR2 FQGNSA. CDR3 loop: CASSSHAGRWIAEAFF. In DNA form, the CDR3 reads TGTGCCAGCAGCTCCCACGCGGGACGGTGGATTGCTGAAGCTTTCTTT. The whole variable domain, remainder taken from reference TRBV7-2 and TRBJ1-1, is GAGVSQSPSNKVTEKGKDVELRCDPISGHTALYWYRQSLGQGLEFLIYFQGNSAPDKSGLPSDRFSAERTGGSVSTLTIQRTQQEDSAVYLCASSSHAGRWIAEAFFGQGTRLTVV.